Sequencing of this TCR beta chain was carried out in a study of blood T cell repertoires in COVID-19. Study overall: Donors in the United States, Italy and Spain gave samples during acute or convalescent COVID-19. T cells, B-cell-depleted T cells, or PBMCs supplied cDNA or gDNA.

This clone was recorded only once. Original methodology: Estimation of nucleated cell counts relied on the amplification of reference gene primers. The data were produced by immunoSEQ multiplex PCR, yet TCRdb's version contains in-frame clones alone and is incomplete. V and J calls and clone size come straight from that table; D and trimming were deduced from the DNA. The top ten clones hold 12% of a sample with around 310,000 clones, 89% of them seen once. CDR1 and CDR2 from the germline V gene are KGHDR and SFDVKD. There are 13 residues in the CDR3. Trimming removed 1 base at V and 10 bases at J, with 12 bases between.

The receptor's source is an older woman with acute or convalescent COVID-19. The sequencing input was peripheral blood. V and J are TRBV24-1 and TRBJ1-1; the D is unclear. The CDR3 is CATSDFSGVGAFF. CDR3 coding DNA: TGTGCCACCAGTGATTTTTCCGGGGTCGGAGCTTTCTTT.